This T cell receptor beta chain was recovered during a study of blood T cell repertoires in COVID-19. Study summary: From the United States, Italy and Spain came samples of acute and convalescent COVID-19.

CDR1 is LNHNV, CDR2 YYDKDF, per germline (reference sequence). The CDR3 runs 17 residues. Losses at the gene ends were 4 bases for V and 4 bases for J; bases not matched to a gene: 14. The method was immunoSEQ multiplex PCR; TCRdb's version includes in-frame clones alone and lacks a portion of them. The repertoire holds some 140,000 clones, with just over 75% as singletons. Sequenced: peripheral blood. The chain employs TRBV15 and TRBJ2-7; TRBD1 matches 9 bases. The source of this sequence is a human donor in a cohort sampled during active COVID-19. In nucleotides, the CDR3 is TGTGCCACCAGCAAGGCCCACTCCGGGACAGGGTTTTACGAGCAGTACTTC. Protein product: CATSKAHSGTGFYEQYF.